This TCR beta chain came from a study of technical replicates of blood from a handful of donors. Sequencing was performed with immunoSEQ multiplex PCR; in TCRdb, only in-frame clones are kept and a portion is missing. The sample shows around 67,000 clones, about 86% of them seen only once. This clone has only a few counts. Germline V gene lookup returns CDR1 ENHRY and CDR2 SYGVKD. V was pared by 10 bases and J by 5 bases, with 11 bases of the junction left unmatched. This CDR3 is 14 amino acids long. This TCR came from a human donor in good health. Some clones in this sample may be carry-over from other donors' samples. The chain links TRBV10-3 to TRBJ1-1; 9 bases align to TRBD1. Sequencing input: PBMCs. CDR3 loop: CATRPDRGRTEAFF. DNA of the CDR3: TGTGCCACCCGACCTGACAGGGGGAGGACTGAAGCTTTCTTT.